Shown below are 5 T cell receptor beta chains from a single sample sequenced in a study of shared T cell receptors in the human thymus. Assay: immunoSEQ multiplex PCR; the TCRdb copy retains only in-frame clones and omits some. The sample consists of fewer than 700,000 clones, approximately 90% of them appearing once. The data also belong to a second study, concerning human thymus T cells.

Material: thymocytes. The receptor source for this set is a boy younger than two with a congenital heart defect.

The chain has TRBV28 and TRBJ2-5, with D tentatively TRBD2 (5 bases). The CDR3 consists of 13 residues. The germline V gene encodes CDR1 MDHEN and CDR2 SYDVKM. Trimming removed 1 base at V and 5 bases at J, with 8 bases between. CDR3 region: CASSLSGIETQYF. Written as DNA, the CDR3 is TGTGCCAGCAGTTTATCGGGGATTGAGACCCAGTACTTC. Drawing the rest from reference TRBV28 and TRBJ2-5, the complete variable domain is DVKVTQSSRYLVKRTGEKVFLECVQDMDHENMFWYRQDPGLGLRLIYFSYDVKMKEKGDIPEGYSVSREKKERFSLILESASTNQTSMYLCASSLSGIETQYFGPGTRLLVL.

CDR3 loop: CASSYTGEQFF. CDR3 nucleotides: TGTGCCAGCAGTTATACCGGTGAGCAGTTCTTC. This chain joins TRBV6-7 and TRBJ2-1, with unresolved D. TRBV6-7 is an ORF for which the function is uncertain. V was clipped by 3 bases and J by 9 bases, with 6 bases between them. The CDR3 consists of 11 residues.

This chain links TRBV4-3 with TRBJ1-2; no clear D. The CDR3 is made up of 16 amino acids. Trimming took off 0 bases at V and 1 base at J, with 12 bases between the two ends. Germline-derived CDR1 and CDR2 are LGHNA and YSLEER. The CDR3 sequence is CASSQDFRKYNYGYTF. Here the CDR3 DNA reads TGCGCCAGCAGCCAAGATTTCAGGAAATATAACTATGGCTACACCTTC.

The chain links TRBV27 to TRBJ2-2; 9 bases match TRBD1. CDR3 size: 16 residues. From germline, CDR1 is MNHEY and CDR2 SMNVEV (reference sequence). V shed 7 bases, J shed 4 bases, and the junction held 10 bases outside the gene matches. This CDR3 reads CASTPIWDRVTGELFF. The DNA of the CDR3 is TGTGCCAGCACCCCTATATGGGACAGGGTCACCGGGGAGCTGTTTTTT.

CDR3: CASSPDRGGSYNEQFF. As DNA, the CDR3 is TGTGCCAGCAGCCCGGACAGGGGGGGGTCCTACAATGAGCAGTTCTTC. This chain connects TRBV5-4 to TRBJ2-1, with 10 positions matching TRBD1. The trim removed 4 bases at V and 1 base at J, leaving 5 bases unmatched. The CDR3 length is 16 residues. Germline V lookup: CDR1 SGHNT, CDR2 YYREEE (reference sequence).